The next 17 T cell receptor beta chains were all read from a single sample in a study of technical replicates of blood from a handful of donors. The method was immunoSEQ multiplex PCR; TCRdb's version includes in-frame clones alone and lacks a portion of them. Of roughly 14,000 clones in the sample, 65% to 85% are singletons; the top ten hold approximately 12%. Sequenced material: PBMCs. The receptor source for this set is a human donor in good health.

A few counts support this clone. The chain recombines TRBV6-5 with TRBJ1-2; tentatively, D is TRBD1 (5 bases). CDR1 and CDR2 (germline): MNHEY, SVGAGI. This CDR3 region has 11 residues. V lost 7 bases to trimming and J lost 7 bases, with 10 bases between them. Written as DNA, the CDR3 is TGTGCCAGCACCATGGGGGGTGGCTACACCTTC. It yields the protein CASTMGGGYTF.

The rearrangement joins TRBV5-5 to TRBJ1-2; weak D call: TRBD1 (5 bases). V was trimmed by 1 base and J by 4 bases, leaving 17 bases between them. The length of the CDR3 is 16 residues. Germline V gene lookup returns CDR1 SGHKS and CDR2 YYEKEE (reference sequence). The CDR3 region has the DNA TGTGCCAGCAGCTTGCTCCCTGCGGGGGACGGCTATGGCTACACCTTC. Amino acids: CASSLLPAGDGYGYTF.

The CDR3 coding sequence is TGTGCCAGCAGCAAAGGGACTAGCGGGAGTTACGAGCAGTACTTC. As protein: CASSKGTSGSYEQYF. The chain joins TRBV13 to TRBJ2-7; 14 nucleotides match TRBD2. V lost 5 bases, J lost 4 bases, and 4 bases stayed unmatched. Germline CDR1 reads PRHDT; CDR2 reads FYEKMQ (reference sequence). This CDR3 spans 15 amino acids.

This clone was counted between two and nine times. The V and J genes are TRBV18 and TRBJ2-7; perhaps TRBD2 as D (5 bases). This CDR3 comprises 15 residues. From germline, CDR1 is KGHSH and CDR2 LQKENI. V lost 2 bases and J lost 5, with 16 bases in between. The CDR3 bases are TGTGCCAGCTCACCAAGTATGCCCCCGCGGGACGAGCAGTACTTC. Translated: CASSPSMPPRDEQYF.

The chain carries TRBV11-2 and TRBJ2-1; D is possibly TRBD2 (6 bases). Trimming stripped 0 bases from V and 5 bases from J, with 11 bases between. There are 15 residues in the CDR3. The V gene's germline CDR1 is SGHAT and CDR2 FQNNGV. The DNA of the CDR3 is TGTGCCAGCAGCTTAGATGGCGGGATCAACAATGAGCAGTTCTTC. Protein: CASSLDGGINNEQFF.

V usage is TRBV5-1 and J usage is TRBJ2-3; 12 bases agree with TRBD2. The CDR3 runs 16 residues. J lost 5 bases, V lost 4 bases, and 8 bases had no gene match. CDR1 and CDR2 (germline): SGHRS, YFSETQ. CDR3 loop: CASSARTSGMGDTQYF. CDR3 nucleotides: TGCGCCAGCAGCGCAAGGACTAGCGGGATGGGAGATACGCAGTATTTT. The full variable domain, its missing parts supplied by reference TRBV5-1 and TRBJ2-3, is KAGVTQTPRYLIKTRGQQVTLSCSPISGHRSVSWYQQTPGQGLQFLFEYFSETQRNKGNFPGRFSGRQFSNSRSEMNVSTLELGDSALYLCASSARTSGMGDTQYFGPGTRLTVL.

The rearrangement joins TRBV2 to TRBJ2-4; tentatively, D is TRBD1 (6 bases). Germline CDR1 and CDR2: SNHLY and FYNNEI. V lost 6 bases to trimming and J lost 0 bases, with 21 bases between them. The CDR3 totals 18 residues. Here the CDR3 DNA reads TGTGCCAGCAGCCCTTCGGGACACCAGCCCTCAGCCAAAAACATTCAGTACTTC. Translating it yields CASSPSGHQPSAKNIQYF.

The chain links TRBV28 to TRBJ2-5; 10 bases line up with TRBD1. The CDR3 length is 15 residues. Per the germline V gene, CDR1 is MDHEN and CDR2 is SYDVKM. V shed 2 bases and J 5 bases; nucleotides not matched to a gene: 5. This CDR3 is CASSLTGQGFETQYF. The CDR3 DNA is TGTGCCAGCAGTTTAACGGGACAGGGGTTTGAGACCCAGTACTTC.

The rearrangement uses TRBV7-7 and TRBJ2-3; TRBD1 agrees at 7 bases. Germline CDR1 SSHAT, CDR2 FNYEAQ (reference sequence). The CDR3 totals 15 residues. With V trimmed by 1 base and J by 6 bases, 7 bases remained unmatched. The CDR3 nucleotides read TGTGCCAGCAGCTTAGTCGGGACAGTCGGGGATACGCAGTATTTT. Translated: CASSLVGTVGDTQYF.

The chain recombines TRBV11-3 with TRBJ2-1; a possible D gene is TRBD2 (5 bases). Deletions cut 5 bases from V and 7 bases from J, with 9 bases between. The CDR3 consists of 12 residues. The V gene's germline CDR1 is SGHNT and CDR2 YENEEA. This chain's CDR3 is CASSLTGNEQFF. CDR3 DNA: TGTGCCAGCAGCCTAACGGGGAATGAGCAGTTCTTC.

CDR3 nucleotides: TGTGCCAGCAGGGGAGACTACTTTAACAATGAGCAGTTCTTC. Amino acids: CASRGDYFNNEQFF. This chain uses TRBV6-5 with TRBJ2-1, with D perhaps TRBD2 (5 bases). Deletions cut 6 bases from V and 5 bases from J, with 14 bases between. The CDR3 covers 14 residues. CDR1 and CDR2 from the germline V gene are MNHEY and SVGAGI.

V usage is TRBV11-2 and J usage is TRBJ2-1; a possible D gene is TRBD2 (6 bases). The CDR3 length is 16 residues. CDR1 is SGHAT and CDR2 is FQNNGV in the germline V gene. V lost 4 bases, J lost 9 bases, and 22 bases lay in between. The CDR3 coding sequence is TGTGCCAGCAGCTCCACTGCGGGCCTAGCGACGGGTGAGCAGTTCTTC. Protein: CASSSTAGLATGEQFF.

The chain combines TRBV4-2 with TRBJ2-7; 14 nucleotides match TRBD2. The CDR3 covers 18 residues. After removal of 1 base from V and 5 bases from J, the junction contained 10 bases not matched to a gene. Germline V gene data show CDR1 as LGHNA and CDR2 as YNFKEQ. The CDR3 DNA reads TGTGCCAGCAGCCAAGCAGACCTCTCGGGACTAGCGGGAGACGAGCAGTACTTC. Amino acid sequence: CASSQADLSGLAGDEQYF.

This chain joins TRBV29-1 and TRBJ2-3, with D possibly TRBD1 on 6 matching bases. The CDR3 has 14 residues. V was trimmed by 4 bases and J by 2 bases, leaving 13 bases between them. Germline V gene sequence: CDR1 SQVTM, CDR2 ANQGSEA. The CDR3 reads CSVVLGADTDTQYF. The CDR3 DNA follows: TGCAGCGTTGTATTGGGGGCAGACACAGATACGCAGTATTTT.

The chain is built from TRBV6-6 and TRBJ2-1; tentative D call: TRBD1 (6 bases). The CDR3 length is 15 residues. V was trimmed by 6 bases and J by 5 bases, leaving 17 bases between them. The germline gives CDR1 MNHNY, CDR2 SVGAGI (reference sequence). DNA of the CDR3: TGTGCCAGCAGACGGCCCGGGACAACTAACAATGAGCAGTTCTTC. Translated: CASRRPGTTNNEQFF.

The chain carries TRBV28 and TRBJ2-7, with 10 bases fitting TRBD2. With 8 bases clipped from V and 3 bases from J, the junction kept 4 bases outside the gene matches. Germline V CDR1 and CDR2: MDHEN, SYDVKM. This CDR3 is built from 13 residues. Written as DNA, the CDR3 is TGTGCCAGCTTTACTAGCGGGAACTACGAGCAGTACTTC. It yields the protein CASFTSGNYEQYF.

This chain connects TRBV28 to TRBJ1-4, with 10 bases fitting TRBD1. The J segment lost 8 bases and the V segment lost 5 bases, leaving 8 bases of the junction unmatched. The CDR3 is made up of 15 amino acids. CDR1 is MDHEN and CDR2 is SYDVKM in the germline V gene. The CDR3 sequence: CASSTPTGGGEKLFF. CDR3 coding DNA: TGTGCCAGCAGTACCCCGACAGGGGGCGGCGAAAAACTGTTTTTT.